These 13 T cell receptor beta chains came from one sample sequenced in a study of regulatory T cells in long-lasting Graves disease. The time point here: persistent/refractory GD, antithyroid drugs over 5 years with positive TRAb. RNA extracted from PBMCs served as the sequencing template. Construction of TCR beta libraries relied on iRepertoire HTBI primers and on Arm-PCR targeting CDR3 regions. TCRdb recomputed calls from the multiplex PCR reads with MiXCR, one row per CDR3 protein. The repertoire holds approximately 690,000 distinct CDR3 sequences, with about 30% as singletons. This specimen consisted of peripheral blood mononuclear cells (PBMCs), obtained when the disease was refractory, from a patient treated with antithyroid drugs. All receptors come from a female donor with Graves disease.

This chain joins TRBV29-1 and TRBJ1-1, with D possibly being TRBD1 (5 bases). The CDR3 extends over 12 amino acids. Germline CDR1 reads SQVTM; CDR2 reads ANQGSEA. Trimming cost V 7 bases and J 6 bases, with 15 bases left between them. The CDR3: CSAILSGAEAFF. The CDR3 nucleotides read TGCAGCGCTATCCTCTCGGGGGCTGAAGCTTTCTTT.

This clonotype occurred a few times. The V gene is TRBV6-2 or TRBV6-3, the J gene TRBJ2-7; tentatively, D is TRBD2 (5 bases). CDR3 length: 14 residues. Deletions cut 7 bases from V and 2 bases from J, with 15 bases between. Germline CDR1 reads MNHEY; CDR2 reads SVGEGT. The CDR3 region is CASNPTTRAYEQYF. The DNA for the CDR3 is TGTGCCAGCAACCCGACTACCCGCGCCTACGAGCAGTACTTC.

Many counts were recorded for this clonotype. The rearrangement uses TRBV20-1 and TRBJ2-5; D call uncertain. V was trimmed by 2 bases and J by 2 bases, leaving 0 bases between them. CDR1 is DFQATT, CDR2 SNEGSKA, per germline (reference sequence). This CDR3 is 10 amino acids long. The CDR3 loop is CSARQETQYF. CDR3 DNA: TGCAGTGCTAGACAAGAGACCCAGTACTTC.

This rearrangement joins TRBV20-1 to TRBJ1-5; TRBD1 agrees at 8 bases. J lost 2 bases, V lost 6 bases, and 6 bases had no gene match. Germline assignment: CDR1 DFQATT and CDR2 SNEGSKA (reference sequence). This CDR3 region has 14 residues. The CDR3 here is CSAPSGGRNQPQHF. In DNA, the CDR3 is TGCAGTGCCCCCTCAGGGGGCCGCAATCAGCCCCAGCATTTT.

The CDR3 loop is CASSLRGAGGPQQYF. For the CDR3, the DNA is TGTGCCAGCAGCCTGAGGGGCGCGGGAGGGCCCCAACAGTACTTC. The J gene is TRBJ2-7, the V gene TRBV7-2; 9 bases are a match to TRBD2. The germline V gene encodes CDR1 SGHTA and CDR2 FQGNSA. V shed 5 bases, J shed 10 bases, and the junction held 15 bases outside the gene matches. This CDR3 has 15 amino acids.

The CDR3 here is CSVAHSNQPQHF. The CDR3 DNA follows: TGCAGCGTTGCCCATAGCAATCAGCCCCAGCATTTT. This chain uses TRBV29-1 with TRBJ1-5; D is ambiguous. CDR1 and CDR2 from the germline V gene are SQVTM and ANQGSEA. This CDR3 spans 12 amino acids. Trimming shortened V by 4 bases and J by 0 bases, and 4 bases separated the two germline ends.

This clonotype has only a few counts. The chain combines TRBV11-2 with TRBJ1-4; 9 bases align to TRBD1. The CDR3 runs to 17 residues. Germline CDR1 and CDR2: SGHAT and FQNNGV. The ends lost 0 bases at V and 6 bases at J; junction bases unmatched: 8. CDR3 bases: TGTGCCAGCAGCTTAGAGTCCGTCAGGACAGGGGATGAAAAACTGTTTTTT. This translates into CASSLESVRTGDEKLFF.

V usage is TRBV25-1 and J usage is TRBJ1-1; D not resolved. The CDR3 is made up of 8 amino acids. Germline V lookup: CDR1 MGHDK, CDR2 SYGVNS. V gave up 6 bases and J gave up 9 bases, with 2 bases separating them. The CDR3 region is CASRKAFF. In DNA form, the CDR3 reads TGTGCCAGCAGGAAAGCTTTCTTT.

This clonotype appeared a few times. The J gene is TRBJ1-4, the V gene TRBV27, with D possibly TRBD1 on 5 matching bases. Germline V gene lookup returns CDR1 MNHEY and CDR2 SMNVEV (reference sequence). This CDR3 has 13 residues. Deletions cut 8 bases from V and 8 bases from J, with 15 bases between. The CDR3 loop reads CASRWQGDEKLFF. CDR3 coding DNA: TGTGCCAGCCGCTGGCAGGGCGACGAAAAACTGTTTTTT.

This clonotype turned up a few times. The gene calls are TRBV20-1 and TRBJ1-4, with unresolved D. The CDR3 spans 13 residues. Deletions cut 2 bases from V and 0 bases from J, with 4 bases between. Germline V gene lookup returns CDR1 DFQATT and CDR2 SNEGSKA (reference sequence). CDR3 nucleotides: TGCAGTGCTAGAAGGGCAACTAATGAAAAACTGTTTTTT. Its translation: CSARRATNEKLFF.

The J gene is TRBJ1-5, the V gene TRBV7-9; 9 positions match TRBD1. From germline, CDR1 is SEHNR and CDR2 FQNEAQ (reference sequence). This CDR3 comprises 15 residues. J was trimmed by 7 bases and V by 5 bases; bases with no gene match: 9. Here the CDR3 reads CASSPGAGQGQPQHF. CDR3 in DNA: TGTGCCAGCAGCCCGGGGGCGGGACAGGGACAGCCCCAGCATTTT.

This rearrangement joins TRBV20-1 to TRBJ1-2; no clear D. Germline CDR1 reads DFQATT; CDR2 reads SNEGSKA (reference sequence). This CDR3 spans 13 amino acids. Deletions cut 4 bases from V and 6 bases from J, with 15 bases between. The CDR3 loop reads CSAKDLDRNGYTF. The CDR3 region has the DNA TGCAGTGCTAAGGATTTGGACCGCAATGGCTACACCTTC.

This clonotype occurred a few times. The rearrangement uses TRBV29-1 and TRBJ1-2; no clear D gene. CDR1 and CDR2 from the germline V gene are SQVTM and ANQGSEA. The CDR3 is 11 residues long. The V and J ends lost 4 bases and 0 bases respectively, with 3 bases between them. CDR3 in amino acids: CSVVSNYGYTF. The CDR3 DNA is TGCAGCGTTGTTTCTAACTATGGCTACACCTTC.